These 27 T cell receptor beta chains were sequenced from one sample in a study of T cell responses to AZD1222 COVID-19 vaccine (dated by TCRdb to the early 2020s). The time point tag for this specimen amounts to: baseline before first vaccination. Library creation used the immunoSEQ multiplex PCR assay. TCRdb took over this immuneACCESS table, retaining in-frame rearrangements with V and J assigned. Such tables are incomplete; in checked studies, under half of the missing clones stem from an unresolved V gene, and the remainder is unexplained. This sample holds about 110,000 clones; just over 85% were observed only once. The top ten clonotypes cover approximately 3.3% of the sample. Sequences were derived from peripheral blood, sampled on day 0 of AZD1222 vaccination. The receptors were sampled from an adult in good health.

This sequence joins TRBV24-1 and TRBJ1-2, with 10 bases identical to TRBD1. J gave up 5 bases and V 5 bases, and 4 bases lay outside the gene matches. The CDR3 sequence is 14 residues long. From germline, CDR1 is KGHDR and CDR2 SFDVKD. CDR3 nucleotide sequence: TGTGCCACCAGTGTCGGGACAGGGGTTTATGGCTACACCTTC. This encodes CATSVGTGVYGYTF.

V is TRBV27 and J is TRBJ1-2, with TRBD1 matching 10 bases. J lost 7 bases, V lost 6 bases, and 5 bases had no gene match. CDR3 size: 13 residues. Germline CDR1 and CDR2: MNHEY and SMNVEV (reference sequence). In DNA, the CDR3 is TGTGCCAGCAGCCAGACAGGGGGCGGTGGCTACACCTTC. Its translation: CASSQTGGGGYTF.

This rearrangement joins TRBV6-1 to TRBJ1-1; D is possibly TRBD1 (5 bases). In germline, CDR1 is MNHNS, CDR2 SASEGT. V was clipped by 3 bases and J by 5 bases, with 16 bases between them. This CDR3 region has 15 residues. The DNA for the CDR3 is TGTGCCAGCAGTGATCCGGGGGGAAGGAGGACTGAAGCTTTCTTT. Amino acids: CASSDPGGRRTEAFF.

The chain recombines TRBV18 with TRBJ2-7, with 7 bases that match TRBD1. CDR3 size: 14 residues. V gave up 4 bases and J gave up 2 bases; unmatched junction bases: 5. The germline gives CDR1 KGHSH, CDR2 LQKENI. For the CDR3, the DNA is TGTGCCAGCTCACGACCGGGACAGACCTACGAGCAGTACTTC. This codes for CASSRPGQTYEQYF.

The chain is built from TRBV10-3 and TRBJ2-5; 8 bases fit TRBD1. CDR3 length: 14 residues. CDR1 and CDR2 from the germline V gene are ENHRY and SYGVKD. V shed 10 bases, J shed 3 bases, and the junction held 10 bases outside the gene matches. The CDR3 bases are TGTGCCACCGAGGGGGCAGGGGGCGAAGAGACCCAGTACTTC. Amino acid sequence: CATEGAGGEETQYF.

This chain links TRBV5-4 with TRBJ2-7; D is perhaps TRBD2 (6 bases). Trimming removed 0 bases from V and 5 bases from J, with 9 bases in between. The CDR3 has 13 residues. Germline CDR1 SGHNT, CDR2 YYREEE (reference sequence). The CDR3 DNA reads TGTGCCAGCAGCTTGGAGGTAGCGGACGAGCAGTACTTC. Amino acid sequence: CASSLEVADEQYF.

The rearrangement joins TRBV11-2 to TRBJ1-1; D remains ambiguous. The CDR3 consists of 12 residues. Trimming pared 8 bases from V and 6 bases from J, leaving 13 bases between. The germline CDR1 and CDR2 sequences are SGHAT and FQNNGV. CDR3 sequence (DNA): TGTGCCAGCCTCGGTAGACGGGCTGAAGCTTTCTTT. This codes for CASLGRRAEAFF.

The chain combines TRBV24-1 with TRBJ2-2; D tentatively fits TRBD1 or TRBD2 (5 bases each). The CDR3 is 15 residues long. V was shortened by 1 base and J by 12 bases, with 17 bases between the two germline ends. Germline CDR1 reads KGHDR; CDR2 reads SFDVKD. CDR3: CATSDFPGRGAQLFF. In DNA, the CDR3 is TGTGCCACCAGTGATTTTCCGGGCCGGGGCGCGCAGCTGTTTTTT.

The chain links TRBV10-3 to TRBJ1-1; D not certain. This CDR3 spans 12 amino acids. From germline, CDR1 is ENHRY and CDR2 SYGVKD. Trimming took off 0 bases at V and 8 bases at J, with 7 bases between the two ends. The CDR3 nucleotides are TGTGCCATCAGTGAGTCTGGCAGAGAAGCTTTCTTT. It encodes CAISESGREAFF.

The chain is built from TRBV6-6 and TRBJ1-4; D possibly corresponds to TRBD1 (5 bases). The V gene's germline CDR1 is MNHNY and CDR2 SVGAGI (reference sequence). This CDR3 contains 16 residues. V was cut by 5 bases and J by 7 bases, with 20 bases left in between. The CDR3 nucleotides are TGTGCCAGCAGTCAACCCGAACTTCAGGGTGTTGAAAAACTGTTTTTT. It translates to CASSQPELQGVEKLFF.

V gene TRBV6-2 or TRBV6-3 combines with J gene TRBJ2-3; the D gene is possibly TRBD2 (6 bases). V was cut by 3 bases and J by 2 bases, with 12 bases left in between. This CDR3 region has 15 residues. CDR1 is MNHEY, CDR2 SVGEGT, per germline. In DNA form, the CDR3 reads TGTGCCAGCAGTTATTCCGGGACTGACACAGATACGCAGTATTTT. This encodes CASSYSGTDTDTQYF.

The chain combines TRBV5-6 with TRBJ2-1, with D possibly TRBD2 on 5 matching bases. V lost 3 bases to trimming and J lost 7 bases, with 8 bases between them. The CDR3 spans 12 residues. Germline V gives CDR1 SGHDT, CDR2 YYEEEE. DNA for the CDR3: TGTGCCAGCAGCTGGGAGTGGAATGAGCAGTTCTTC. This translates into CASSWEWNEQFF.

The chain has TRBV6-5 and TRBJ1-1; D gene uncertain. V was clipped by 6 bases and J by 1 base, with 12 bases between them. The germline V gene encodes CDR1 MNHEY and CDR2 SVGAGI. The CDR3 is made up of 14 amino acids. The CDR3 protein is CASRPLGSNTEAFF. Here the CDR3 DNA reads TGTGCCAGCAGACCCCTCGGTTCGAACACTGAAGCTTTCTTT.

The chain carries TRBV20-1 and TRBJ1-5, with D tentatively TRBD1 (6 bases). This CDR3 has 19 residues. Trimming left V 3 bases short and J 0 bases short, with 24 bases between. The germline V gene encodes CDR1 DFQATT and CDR2 SNEGSKA (reference sequence). The CDR3 here is CSASGRGLRDFGSNQPQHF. CDR3 in DNA: TGCAGTGCTAGTGGGCGGGGGCTGAGAGATTTTGGTAGCAATCAGCCCCAGCATTTT.

This clone was observed a single time. The chain has TRBV30 and TRBJ1-5, with D possibly TRBD1 on 5 matching bases. CDR3 size: 14 residues. The germline V gene has CDR1 GTSNPN and CDR2 SVGIG (reference sequence). Trimming removed 4 bases at V and 3 bases at J, with 13 bases between. The CDR3 DNA reads TGTGCCTGGAATCCGGGGGGGGTCAATCAGCCCCAGCATTTT. It codes for CAWNPGGVNQPQHF.

The rearrangement uses TRBV5-6 and TRBJ1-1; D may be TRBD1 (5 bases). Germline V gene sequence: CDR1 SGHDT, CDR2 YYEEEE. CDR3 length: 13 residues. V was trimmed by 0 bases and J by 7 bases, leaving 10 bases between them. The CDR3 sequence is CASSLGWTREAFF. The CDR3 DNA is TGTGCCAGCAGCTTGGGCTGGACACGTGAAGCTTTCTTT.

The rearrangement joins TRBV7-3 to TRBJ2-2; a possible D gene is TRBD2 (6 bases). The CDR3 consists of 15 residues. V was cut by 1 base and J by 5 bases, with 11 bases left in between. Germline V gives CDR1 SGHTA, CDR2 FQGTGA. The CDR3 DNA sequence: TGTGCCAGCAGCTTAAAGGGAGGCGGTACCGGGGAGCTGTTTTTT. This translates into CASSLKGGGTGELFF.

A single count supports this clone. The J gene is TRBJ2-6, the V gene TRBV29-1, with D perhaps assigned TRBD1 or TRBD2 (5 bases each). Germline CDR1 is SQVTM and CDR2 is ANQGSEA. The V end lost 3 bases, the J end lost 0 bases, and 12 bases lay between the germline ends. The CDR3 length is 16 residues. CDR3 sequence reads: CSVDEGRRSGANVLTF. DNA of the CDR3: TGCAGCGTTGACGAGGGGCGCCGCTCTGGGGCCAACGTCCTGACTTTC. The whole variable domain, filled in from reference TRBV29-1 and TRBJ2-6, reads SAVISQKPSRDICQRGTSLTIQCQVDSQVTMMFWYRQQPGQSLTLIATANQGSEATYESGFVIDKFPISRPNLTFSTLTVSNMSPEDSSIYLCSVDEGRRSGANVLTFGAGSRLTVL.

This chain uses TRBV2 with TRBJ2-3; D might be TRBD1 (6 bases). Germline V CDR1 and CDR2: SNHLY, FYNNEI. The ends were cut back, 5 bases at V and 6 bases at J, with 15 bases in the middle. The CDR3 totals 14 residues. The DNA for the CDR3 is TGTGCCAGCAGTAAAGGGGGATCGCTGGATACGCAGTATTTT. Amino acid sequence: CASSKGGSLDTQYF.

V usage is TRBV3-1 (or the pseudogene TRBV3-2) and J usage is TRBJ2-5; 8 bases are a match to TRBD2. J lost 4 bases, V lost 1 base, and 2 bases had no gene match. Germline V gene lookup returns CDR1 LGHDT and CDR2 YNNKEL (reference sequence). The CDR3 runs to 14 residues. The CDR3 DNA sequence: TGTGCCAGCAGCCAAGGTAGCGGGGTAGAGACCCAGTACTTC. It encodes CASSQGSGVETQYF.

The J gene is TRBJ1-5, the V gene TRBV30; D might be TRBD1 (5 bases). The germline CDR1 and CDR2 sequences are GTSNPN and SVGIG (reference sequence). Trimming pared 6 bases from V and 15 bases from J, leaving 18 bases between. CDR3 size: 11 residues. The CDR3 spells CACGADGRLHF. Written as DNA, the CDR3 is TGTGCCTGTGGGGCAGACGGACGTCTGCATTTT.

CDR3 protein: CSVDAGGETQYF. CDR3 bases: TGCAGCGTTGATGCAGGGGGAGAGACCCAGTACTTC. V and J are TRBV29-1 and TRBJ2-5; 7 bases line up with TRBD1. There are 12 residues in the CDR3. The trim removed 3 bases at V and 4 bases at J, leaving 2 bases unmatched. Germline CDR1 reads SQVTM; CDR2 reads ANQGSEA.

This chain joins TRBV6-5 and TRBJ2-5; 8 positions match TRBD1. The junction had 4 bases not matched to a gene; V was cut back by 6 bases and J by 1 base. The germline CDR1 and CDR2 sequences are MNHEY and SVGAGI. CDR3 length: 14 residues. CDR3 bases: TGTGCCAGCAGCCCGGGGACAGGCCAAGAGACCCAGTACTTC. It translates to CASSPGTGQETQYF.

The rearrangement joins TRBV6-6 to TRBJ1-1; D is unresolved. This CDR3 has 12 residues. Germline V lookup: CDR1 MNHNY, CDR2 SVGAGI (reference sequence). Trimming removed 6 bases from V and 7 bases from J, with 12 bases in between. This chain's CDR3 is CASSQSRVEAFF. DNA for the CDR3: TGTGCCAGCAGCCAGAGCCGTGTTGAAGCTTTCTTT.

The CDR3 nucleotides read TGTGCCAGCAGCTTAGGGGCAAGTAAAGAGACCCAGTACTTC. It codes for CASSLGASKETQYF. The chain joins TRBV11-2 to TRBJ2-5, with D unclear. The CDR3 has 14 amino acids. V was trimmed by 1 base and J by 3 bases, leaving 9 bases between them. Germline V gene sequence: CDR1 SGHAT, CDR2 FQNNGV.

The gene calls are TRBV6-5 and TRBJ1-3; TRBD1 agrees at 7 bases. The J segment lost 0 bases and the V segment lost 8 bases, leaving 7 bases of the junction unmatched. This CDR3 is 15 amino acids long. Germline V gene data show CDR1 as MNHEY and CDR2 as SVGAGI. This CDR3 is CASLGGDSSGNTIYF. As DNA, the CDR3 is TGTGCCAGCCTCGGGGGGGACAGCTCTGGAAACACCATATATTTT.

The chain carries TRBV6-5 and TRBJ2-2; weak D call: TRBD1 (5 bases). V was clipped by 7 bases and J by 6 bases, with 9 bases between them. The CDR3 consists of 12 residues. The germline V gene encodes CDR1 MNHEY and CDR2 SVGAGI. CDR3 in DNA: TGTGCCAGCACCAGGGCGGCCGGGGAGCTGTTTTTT. Encoded protein: CASTRAAGELFF.